This entry lists 2 T cell receptor beta chains sequenced from one sample in a study of T cells in Graves' hyperthyroidism and ophthalmopathy. Amplification yielded TCR beta CDR3 regions, with RNA transcripts as the source. During a first-round RT-PCR of the TCR CDR3, the HTBI primer set was used. MiXCR, applied by TCRdb to the multiplex PCR reads, yields one record per CDR3 protein. This sample yields 600,000 to 700,000 distinct CDR3 sequences, of which roughly 46% are seen a single time; roughly 7.2% belongs to the top ten. The sequencing input was peripheral blood or thyroid tissue (not recorded which). The receptors were sampled from an adult man with Graves' disease, either hyperthyroidism or ophthalmopathy (not recorded which).

Comments on this clonotype: A read error may produce the germline difference seen at one junction end. The CDR3 loop reads CSVEERGFGHTF. The CDR3 nucleotides read TGCAGCGTTGAAGAAAGGGGCTTTGGCCACACCTTC. The V call is TRBV29-1, the J call TRBJ1-2; D perhaps matches TRBD1 (5 bases). The CDR3 consists of 12 residues. Germline-derived CDR1 and CDR2 are SQVTM and ANQGSEA.

The rearrangement uses TRBV29-1 and TRBJ1-3; D is uncertain. V lost 6 bases, J lost 0 bases, and 9 bases lay in between. This CDR3 comprises 13 residues. Germline V lookup: CDR1 SQVTM, CDR2 ANQGSEA. The CDR3 bases are TGCAGCGTCCCCGAGGACTCTGGAAACACCATATATTTT. This sequence encodes CSVPEDSGNTIYF.